The clone carrying this T cell receptor (beta chain) has more than one count but fewer than ten. RNA in amounts of 0.5 to 1 ug was reverse transcribed with random hexamers. In TCRdb, the immunoSEQ multiplex PCR reads were re-called with MiXCR into one record per CDR3 protein. The data contain about 120,000 distinct CDR3 sequences, roughly 94% of them seen just once; the ten biggest clones take up about 0.28%. The data stem from a study of CD8 T cells in Susac syndrome. TEMRA cells were FACS-enriched and CD8+ and CD4+ T cells negatively isolated. Material for sequencing was CD8+ T cells from PBMCs. This TCR came from a human donor with Susac syndrome.

The CDR3 bases are TGTGCCAGCAGCCAAGCTACCAACTCCTACGAGCAGTACTTC. It encodes CASSQATNSYEQYF. V and J are TRBV4-2 and TRBJ2-7; D remains ambiguous. The germline V gene has CDR1 LGHNA and CDR2 YNFKEQ. The CDR3 sequence is 14 residues long. V dropped 1 base and J dropped 0 bases, with 7 bases sitting between them.